This T cell receptor beta chain was retrieved from a study of neurological immune-mediated disorders. Study results and caveats: The greatest TCR clonal expansion occurred in HTLV-1-associated myelopathy and the least in multiple sclerosis, which fell below healthy controls.

Trimming shortened V by 0 bases and J by 7 bases, and 19 bases separated the two germline ends. Germline V gene sequence: CDR1 DFQATT, CDR2 SNEGSKA (reference sequence). CDR3 length: 17 residues. 900,000 to 1,000,000 sorted CD4+ or CD8+ T cells made each library. Ten or more counts support this clonotype. What it binds is not known. 5'RACE with 10-nucleotide random UMIs produced the cDNA. TCRdb itself ran the 5' RACE reads through MiXCR, one entry per CDR3 protein. In the table there are roughly 20,000 distinct CDR3 sequences, 14% of which are singletons. This receptor was obtained from a woman in her sixties with HTLV-1-associated myelopathy (HAM/TSP). Input material: CD4+ T cells from blood. The chain has TRBV20-1 and TRBJ1-6; the D is unclear. The CDR3 DNA follows: TGCAGTGCTAGAGATCTTAACCGGGCCGGGTTGAATTCACCCCTCCACTTT. It specifies CSARDLNRAGLNSPLHF.